Following are 32 T cell receptor beta chains from one sample sequenced in a study of blood T cell repertoires in COVID-19. This table comes from immunoSEQ multiplex PCR, and its TCRdb copy is limited to in-frame clones, with some not included. The table lists 65,000 to 100,000 clones, about 89% of them singletons. What was sequenced was peripheral blood. Receptor source: a middle-aged man with acute or convalescent COVID-19.

The chain is built from TRBV18 and TRBJ2-1; a possible D gene is TRBD2 (6 bases). V dropped 4 bases and J dropped 8 bases, with 15 bases sitting between them. This CDR3 is built from 14 residues. From germline, CDR1 is KGHSH and CDR2 LQKENI. The CDR3 region is CASSRGSSGDEQFF. The DNA for the CDR3 is TGTGCCAGCTCACGGGGTTCGTCGGGGGATGAGCAGTTCTTC.

The chain recombines TRBV24-1 with TRBJ2-4; D gene uncertain. The CDR3 length is 14 residues. The germline CDR1 and CDR2 sequences are KGHDR and SFDVKD. Trimming stripped 7 bases from V and 0 bases from J, with 9 bases between. As DNA, the CDR3 is TGTGCCACCAGGCATTTGCTAGCCAAAAACATTCAGTACTTC. Its translation: CATRHLLAKNIQYF.

This chain links TRBV28 with TRBJ1-2, with D unresolved. This CDR3 comprises 14 residues. CDR1 MDHEN and CDR2 SYDVKM come from the germline V gene. V gave up 3 bases and J gave up 2 bases, with 10 bases separating them. CDR3 protein: CASSFSSGNYGYTF. CDR3 nucleotide sequence: TGTGCCAGCAGTTTTTCGTCGGGGAACTATGGCTACACCTTC.

The gene calls are TRBV20-1 and TRBJ1-5, with D possibly TRBD1 on 5 matching bases. V was pared by 3 bases and J by 5 bases, with 11 bases between. The CDR3 sequence is 13 residues long. Per the germline V gene, CDR1 is DFQATT and CDR2 is SNEGSKA (reference sequence). The chain's CDR3 is CSASRGEYQPQHF. In nucleotides, the CDR3 is TGCAGTGCTAGTCGGGGGGAGTATCAGCCCCAGCATTTT.

This clone was counted once. The rearrangement uses TRBV2 and TRBJ2-5, with TRBD2 identical over 10 bases. The ends lost 3 bases at V and 2 bases at J; junction bases unmatched: 6. CDR3 length equals 16 residues. Germline values: CDR1 SNHLY, CDR2 FYNNEI. The CDR3 spells CASSDWLAGGQETQYF. The CDR3 DNA sequence: TGTGCCAGCAGTGACTGGTTAGCGGGGGGTCAAGAGACCCAGTACTTC.

This rearrangement joins TRBV2 to TRBJ2-7; D not certain. V lost 2 bases, J lost 6 bases, and 5 bases lay in between. Germline V gene data show CDR1 as SNHLY and CDR2 as FYNNEI. This CDR3 has 11 residues. DNA for the CDR3: TGTGCCAGCAGTGAATTGGCCGAGCAGTACGTC. It encodes CASSELAEQYV.

CDR3 sequence reads: CASSGGANTGELFF. CDR3 sequence (DNA): TGTGCCAGTAGCGGGGGGGCGAACACCGGGGAGCTGTTTTTT. The chain has TRBV19 and TRBJ2-2; TRBD2 aligns across 8 bases. J gave up 0 bases and V 6 bases, and 0 bases lay outside the gene matches. The CDR3 has 14 amino acids. Germline-derived CDR1 and CDR2 are LNHDA and SQIVND (reference sequence).

The gene calls are TRBV4-2 and TRBJ1-3; D uncertain. The germline V gene has CDR1 LGHNA and CDR2 YNFKEQ. The CDR3 length is 14 residues. Trimming took 1 base from V and 3 from J, leaving 7 bases between them. Here the CDR3 reads CASSQGSLGNTIYF. CDR3 coding DNA: TGTGCCAGCAGCCAAGGCAGTCTTGGAAACACCATATATTTT.

This rearrangement joins TRBV6-5 to TRBJ2-1; D gene unclear. This CDR3 has 11 residues. Germline CDR1 is MNHEY and CDR2 is SVGAGI. With 4 bases removed from V and 10 bases from J, the gap between germline ends came to 8 bases. In DNA, the CDR3 is TGTGCCAGCAGTTCCGTAAGCGAGCAGTTCTTC. This gives the protein CASSSVSEQFF.

This clone appeared a single time. The CDR3 is CASSQIAGGEQFF. CDR3 nucleotide sequence: TGTGCCAGCAGCCAGATAGCGGGGGGGGAGCAGTTCTTC. The chain combines TRBV13 with TRBJ2-1; 11 bases align to TRBD2. The germline gives CDR1 PRHDT, CDR2 FYEKMQ (reference sequence). The V segment lost 5 bases and the J segment 10 bases; nucleotides outside the gene matches: 4. The CDR3 runs to 13 residues.

This chain connects TRBV5-6 to TRBJ1-1; tentatively, D is TRBD1 (5 bases). Trimming took 4 bases from V and 1 from J, leaving 20 bases between them. The CDR3 consists of 17 residues. Germline V CDR1 and CDR2: SGHDT, YYEEEE. This chain's CDR3 is CASSPLAVGGWNTEAFF. The CDR3 bases are TGTGCCAGCAGCCCCTTGGCAGTGGGGGGATGGAACACTGAAGCTTTCTTT.

This chain links TRBV20-1 with TRBJ2-3, with TRBD1 matching over 9 bases. The V and J ends lost 3 bases and 4 bases, in that order; junction bases with no gene match: 8. In germline, CDR1 is DFQATT, CDR2 SNEGSKA (reference sequence). This CDR3 has 15 amino acids. The chain's CDR3 is CSASIWDRVADTQYF. Written as DNA, the CDR3 is TGCAGTGCTAGTATATGGGACAGGGTCGCAGATACGCAGTATTTT.

V gene TRBV9 combines with J gene TRBJ1-3, with unresolved D. Trimming removed 0 bases at V and 0 bases at J, with 13 bases between. This CDR3 has 17 amino acids. Germline CDR1 SGDLS, CDR2 YYNGEE. Here the CDR3 DNA reads TGTGCCAGCAGCGTAGAGCTTTTTGCAGGCTCTGGAAACACCATATATTTT. Protein: CASSVELFAGSGNTIYF. Full variable domain (outside the CDR3, taken from reference TRBV9 and TRBJ1-3): DSGVTQTPKHLITATGQRVTLRCSPRSGDLSVYWYQQSLDQGLQFLIQYYNGEERAKGNILERFSAQQFPDLHSELNLSSLELGDSALYFCASSVELFAGSGNTIYFGEGSWLTVV.

The chain recombines TRBV4-1 with TRBJ2-7, with 8 bases matching TRBD1. This CDR3 is built from 16 residues. The V and J ends lost 1 base and 0 bases, in that order; junction bases with no gene match: 5. From germline, CDR1 is MGHRA and CDR2 YSYEKL. The CDR3 here is CASSQAGTGFSYEQYF. The CDR3 nucleotides read TGCGCCAGCAGCCAAGCCGGGACAGGATTCTCCTACGAGCAGTACTTC.

This chain joins TRBV30 and TRBJ1-5, with D tentatively TRBD1 (5 bases). Germline V gene sequence: CDR1 GTSNPN, CDR2 SVGIG (reference sequence). This CDR3 has 12 residues. V was trimmed by 1 base and J by 7 bases, leaving 8 bases between them. CDR3 sequence: CAWSGGGQPQHF. CDR3 sequence (DNA): TGTGCCTGGAGTGGGGGGGGGCAGCCCCAGCATTTT.

The chain has TRBV2 and TRBJ2-2, with 10 nucleotides matching TRBD1. The junction had 4 bases not matched to a gene; V was cut back by 6 bases and J by 6 bases. This CDR3 comprises 14 residues. CDR1 SNHLY and CDR2 FYNNEI come from the germline V gene. This chain's CDR3 is CASRKDRGAGELFF. Here the CDR3 DNA reads TGTGCCAGCAGGAAGGACAGGGGGGCCGGGGAGCTGTTTTTT.

The chain has TRBV6-5 and TRBJ2-5; the D gene is possibly TRBD1 (7 bases). The germline V and J ends were trimmed by 7 bases and 4 bases, with 19 bases remaining between them. The CDR3 has 15 amino acids. Germline V CDR1 and CDR2: MNHEY, SVGAGI. CDR3 loop: CASNLQGRGGETQYF. The CDR3 DNA reads TGTGCCAGCAATCTACAGGGGCGGGGTGGAGAGACCCAGTACTTC.

The J gene is TRBJ1-5, the V gene TRBV6-4; D is perhaps TRBD1 (5 bases). CDR3 length equals 16 residues. CDR1 and CDR2 from the germline V gene are MRHNA and SNTAGT. V was cut by 7 bases and J by 1 base, with 17 bases left in between. The CDR3 coding sequence is TGTGCCAGCACCAAAGGGGAGGGACCAAGCAATCAGCCCCAGCATTTT. Translation: CASTKGEGPSNQPQHF.

The V and J genes are TRBV7-8 and TRBJ2-5; the D is unclear. The CDR3 loop spans 13 amino acids. Per the germline V gene, CDR1 is SGHVS and CDR2 is FQNEAQ. Trimming shortened V by 5 bases and J by 5 bases, and 12 bases separated the two germline ends. The CDR3 sequence: CASSTSFRETQYF. CDR3 sequence (DNA): TGTGCCAGCAGCACCTCTTTTCGGGAGACCCAGTACTTC.

The chain recombines TRBV9 with TRBJ1-6, with a tentative D call TRBD1 (5 bases). CDR1 and CDR2 (germline): SGDLS, YYNGEE. Trimming removed 2 bases at V and 10 bases at J, with 16 bases between. CDR3 length equals 15 residues. CDR3 protein: CASSVTGLDGSPLHF. Here the CDR3 DNA reads TGTGCCAGCAGCGTTACGGGACTCGACGGGTCACCCCTCCACTTT.

Here the CDR3 reads CASSGSSGGALYNEQFF. In nucleotides, the CDR3 is TGCGCCAGCAGTGGGAGTAGCGGGGGGGCCTTGTACAATGAGCAGTTCTTC. The V call is TRBV10-1, the J call TRBJ2-1, with TRBD2 identical over 11 bases. Germline V CDR1 and CDR2: WNHNN, SYGVQD (reference sequence). Germline trimming cut 4 bases from V and 4 bases from J; bases unmatched to any gene: 9. The length of the CDR3 is 17 residues.

J is TRBJ2-5 and V is TRBV18, with D hard to call. V dropped 0 bases and J dropped 5 bases, with 13 bases sitting between them. The CDR3 covers 15 residues. Germline V gives CDR1 KGHSH, CDR2 LQKENI. The CDR3 bases are TGTGCCAGCTCACCACCAAGGTCTGGAGATGAGACCCAGTACTTC. Protein sequence: CASSPPRSGDETQYF.

The chain links TRBV4-2 to TRBJ2-3; 7 positions agree with TRBD2. CDR3 length: 16 residues. Germline V gives CDR1 LGHNA, CDR2 YNFKEQ. Trimming took 0 bases from V and 4 from J; bases not matched to a gene: 7. CDR3 bases: TGTGCCAGCAGCCAAGAAAAGGGACGGGGGGCAGATACGCAGTATTTT. Its translation is CASSQEKGRGADTQYF.

The rearrangement joins TRBV6-2 or TRBV6-3 to TRBJ1-6, with unresolved D. Germline CDR1 and CDR2: MNHEY and SVGEGT. The CDR3 spans 14 residues. Trimming took 4 bases from V and 0 from J, leaving 4 bases between them. The CDR3 DNA follows: TGTGCCAGCAGTTGGAGCTCCTATAATTCACCCCTCCACTTT. Translating it yields CASSWSSYNSPLHF.

The J gene is TRBJ1-2, the V gene TRBV4-2, with 8 bases that match TRBD1. The germline V gene encodes CDR1 LGHNA and CDR2 YNFKEQ. J gave up 6 bases and V 6 bases, and 18 bases lay outside the gene matches. There are 17 residues in the CDR3. The CDR3, as DNA: TGTGCCAGCAGTACCATGAGGGGCTCGGGACAGGAGAATGGCTACACCTTC. This translates into CASSTMRGSGQENGYTF.

The genes are TRBV6-5 and TRBJ2-5, with TRBD2 as a possible D gene (5 bases). CDR3 length equals 15 residues. Germline CDR1 is MNHEY and CDR2 is SVGAGI. Trimming removed 10 bases from V and 7 bases from J, with 25 bases in between. The CDR3 reads CATPSPGKSWGTQYF. CDR3 DNA sequence: TGTGCCACCCCGTCACCGGGGAAATCTTGGGGGACCCAGTACTTC.

Concerning this clone: The same CDR3 also results from other DNA sequences found in this sample. V usage is TRBV27 and J usage is TRBJ1-6; no clear D. Germline V lookup: CDR1 MNHEY, CDR2 SMNVEV (reference sequence). Trimming stripped 2 bases from V and 7 bases from J, with 9 bases between. This CDR3 spans 14 amino acids. The CDR3 DNA reads TGTGCCAGCAGTTTAGGGCAGATCAATTCACCCCTCCACTTT. Residues: CASSLGQINSPLHF.

This chain uses TRBV10-3 with TRBJ1-2; TRBD1 aligns across 8 bases. The CDR3 covers 14 residues. The germline gives CDR1 ENHRY, CDR2 SYGVKD. Unmatched junction bases numbered 5, after V lost 3 bases and J lost 5 bases. Here the CDR3 reads CAISERQGAYGYTF. The DNA of the CDR3 is TGTGCCATCAGTGAAAGGCAGGGGGCTTATGGCTACACCTTC.

The rearrangement joins TRBV19 to TRBJ1-1; D may be TRBD1 (6 bases). V lost 2 bases and J lost 5, with 9 bases in between. Germline assignment: CDR1 LNHDA and CDR2 SQIVND (reference sequence). This CDR3 has 13 amino acids. As DNA, the CDR3 is TGTGCCAGTAGTATATTGGGGGCTACTGAAGCTTTCTTT. It yields the protein CASSILGATEAFF.

The rearrangement links TRBV6-2 or TRBV6-3 to TRBJ2-4; the match to TRBD1 covers 12 bases. Germline loops: CDR1 MNHEY, CDR2 SVGEGT. V lost 2 bases, J lost 6 bases, and 5 bases stayed unmatched. CDR3 length: 16 amino acids. DNA of the CDR3: TGTGCCAGCAGTTACGACGGGACAGGGGGCCGAAACATTCAGTACTTC. Protein product: CASSYDGTGGRNIQYF.

The V gene is TRBV3-1 (or the pseudogene TRBV3-2), the J gene TRBJ1-1, with 7 bases identical to TRBD1. Germline values: CDR1 LGHDT, CDR2 YNNKEL (reference sequence). V gave up 2 bases and J gave up 3 bases; unmatched junction bases: 0. The CDR3 is 13 residues long. CDR3 sequence reads: CASSQTGDTEAFF. Here the CDR3 DNA reads TGTGCCAGCAGCCAAACAGGGGACACTGAAGCTTTCTTT.

V and J are TRBV11-3 and TRBJ1-3, with 9 bases aligning to TRBD1. V was pared by 5 bases and J by 3 bases, with 5 bases of the junction left unmatched. The germline V gene has CDR1 SGHNT and CDR2 YENEEA. The CDR3 has 15 amino acids. This CDR3 reads CASSPGQGYGNTIYF. The CDR3 region has the DNA TGTGCCAGCAGCCCGGGACAGGGCTATGGAAACACCATATATTTT.